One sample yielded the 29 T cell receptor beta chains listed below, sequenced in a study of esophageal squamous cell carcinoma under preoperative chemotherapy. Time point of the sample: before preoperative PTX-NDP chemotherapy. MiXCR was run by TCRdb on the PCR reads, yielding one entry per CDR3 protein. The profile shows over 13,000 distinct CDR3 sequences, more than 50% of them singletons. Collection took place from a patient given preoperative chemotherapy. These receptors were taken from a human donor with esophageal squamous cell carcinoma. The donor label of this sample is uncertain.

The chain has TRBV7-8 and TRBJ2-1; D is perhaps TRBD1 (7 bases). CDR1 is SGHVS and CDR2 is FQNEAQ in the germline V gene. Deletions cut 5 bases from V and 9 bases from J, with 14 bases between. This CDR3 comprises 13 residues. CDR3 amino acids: CASSRRDSGEQFF. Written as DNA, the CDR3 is TGTGCCAGCAGCCGGCGGGACAGCGGTGAGCAGTTCTTC.

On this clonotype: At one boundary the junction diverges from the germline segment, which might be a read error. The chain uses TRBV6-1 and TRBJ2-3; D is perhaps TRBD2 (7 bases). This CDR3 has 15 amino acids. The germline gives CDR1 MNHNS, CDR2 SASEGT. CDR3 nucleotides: TGTGCCAGGGGAAGGGGGGGGAGGGACACAGATACCCAGTATTTC. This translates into CARGRGGRDTDTQYF.

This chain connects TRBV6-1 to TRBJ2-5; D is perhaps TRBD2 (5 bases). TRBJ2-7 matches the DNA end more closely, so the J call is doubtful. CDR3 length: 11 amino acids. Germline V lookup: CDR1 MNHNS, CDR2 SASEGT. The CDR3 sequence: CASRRGNEQYF. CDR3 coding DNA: TGTGCCAGCCGACGGGGAAACGAGCAGTACTTC.

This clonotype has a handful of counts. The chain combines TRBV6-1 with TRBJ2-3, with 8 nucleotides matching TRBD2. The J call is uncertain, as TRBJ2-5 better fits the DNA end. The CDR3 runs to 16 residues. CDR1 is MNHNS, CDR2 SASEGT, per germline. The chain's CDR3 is CASGGNGGDDPDTQYF. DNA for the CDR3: TGTGCCAGCGGGGGCAACGGGGGGGACGACCCAGATACCCAGTACTTC.

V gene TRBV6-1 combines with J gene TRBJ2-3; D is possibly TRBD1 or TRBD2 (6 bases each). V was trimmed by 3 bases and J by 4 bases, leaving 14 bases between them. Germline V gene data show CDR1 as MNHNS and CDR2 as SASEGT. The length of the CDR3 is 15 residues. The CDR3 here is CASSDGGAMADTQYF. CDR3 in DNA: TGTGCCAGCAGTGACGGGGGCGCTATGGCAGATACGCAGTATTTT.

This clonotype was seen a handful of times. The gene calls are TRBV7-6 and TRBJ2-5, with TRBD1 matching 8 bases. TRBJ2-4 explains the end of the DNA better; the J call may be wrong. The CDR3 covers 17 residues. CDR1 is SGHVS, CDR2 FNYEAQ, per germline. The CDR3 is CASSLGRTGSSKNIQYF. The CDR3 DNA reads TGTGCCAGCAGCTTGGGGAGGACAGGGTCATCCAAAAACATTCAGTACTTC.

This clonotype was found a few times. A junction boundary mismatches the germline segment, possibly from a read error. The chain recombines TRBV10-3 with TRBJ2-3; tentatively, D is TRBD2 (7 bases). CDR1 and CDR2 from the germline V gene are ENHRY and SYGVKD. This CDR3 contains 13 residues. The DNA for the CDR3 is TGTGCCACGGGGGCGGGAGCCAAAGATACGCAGTATTTC. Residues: CATGAGAKDTQYF.

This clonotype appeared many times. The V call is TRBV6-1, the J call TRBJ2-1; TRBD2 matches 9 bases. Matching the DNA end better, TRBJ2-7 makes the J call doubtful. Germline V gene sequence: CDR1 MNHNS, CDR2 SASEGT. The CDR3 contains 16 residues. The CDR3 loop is CASRKVEASGKSEQYF. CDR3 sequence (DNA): TGTGCCAGCAGGAAGGTAGAGGCTAGCGGGAAGAGTGAGCAGTACTTC.

The CDR3 here is CASSPTGTSYNEQYF. In DNA form, the CDR3 reads TGTGCCAGCAGCCCTACCGGGACATCCTACAATGAGCAGTACTTC. The chain carries TRBV6-1 and TRBJ2-1; maybe TRBD1 (6 bases). The J call may be faulty, since TRBJ2-7 better matches the DNA end. Germline CDR1 MNHNS, CDR2 SASEGT. The CDR3 is made up of 15 amino acids.

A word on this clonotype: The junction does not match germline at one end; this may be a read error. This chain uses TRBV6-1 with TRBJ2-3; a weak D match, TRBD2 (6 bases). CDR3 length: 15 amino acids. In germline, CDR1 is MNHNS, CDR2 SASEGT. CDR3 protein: CASSKAGGYTDTQYF. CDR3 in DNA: TGTGCCAGCAGTAAAGCGGGTGGATACACAGATACGCAGTATTTT.

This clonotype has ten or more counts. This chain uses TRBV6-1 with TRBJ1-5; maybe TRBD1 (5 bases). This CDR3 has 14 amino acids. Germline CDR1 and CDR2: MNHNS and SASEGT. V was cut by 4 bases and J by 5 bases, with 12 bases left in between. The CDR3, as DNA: TGTGCCAGCAGTGCGGGGGGGTCCCATCAGCCCCAGCATTTT. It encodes CASSAGGSHQPQHF.

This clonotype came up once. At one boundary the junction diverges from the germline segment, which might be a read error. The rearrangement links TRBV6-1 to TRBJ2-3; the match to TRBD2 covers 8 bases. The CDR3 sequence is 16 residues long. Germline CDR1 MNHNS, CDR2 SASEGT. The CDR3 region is CASSGTGGDGADTQYF. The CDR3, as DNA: TGTGCCAGCAGTGGCACGGGGGGGGACGGGGCAGACACGCAGTACTTT.

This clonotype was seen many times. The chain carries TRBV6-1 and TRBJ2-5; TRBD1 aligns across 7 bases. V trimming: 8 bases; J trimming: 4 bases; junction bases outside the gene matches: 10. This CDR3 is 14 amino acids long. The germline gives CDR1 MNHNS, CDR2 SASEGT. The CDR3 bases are TGTGCCAGCGGGCAAGGACAGGCGTTAGAGACCCAGTACTTC. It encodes CASGQGQALETQYF.

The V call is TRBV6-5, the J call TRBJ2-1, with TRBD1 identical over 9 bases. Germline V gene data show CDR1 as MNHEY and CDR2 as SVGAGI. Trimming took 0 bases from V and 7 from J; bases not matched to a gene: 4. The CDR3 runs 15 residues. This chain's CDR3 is CASSYSGTGWNEQFF. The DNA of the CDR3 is TGTGCCAGCAGTTACTCGGGGACAGGGTGGAATGAGCAGTTCTTC.

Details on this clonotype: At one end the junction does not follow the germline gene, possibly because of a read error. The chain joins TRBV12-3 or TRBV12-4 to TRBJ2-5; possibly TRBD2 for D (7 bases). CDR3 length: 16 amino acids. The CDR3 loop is CASRTTRGGATETQYF. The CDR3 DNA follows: TGTGCCAGCAGGACTACTAGGGGGGGGGCCACAGAGACGCAGTACTTC.

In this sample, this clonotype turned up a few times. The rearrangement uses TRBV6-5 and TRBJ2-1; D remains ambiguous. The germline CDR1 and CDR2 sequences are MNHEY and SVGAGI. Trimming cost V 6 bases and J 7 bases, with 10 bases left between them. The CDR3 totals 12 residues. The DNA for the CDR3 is TGTGCCAGCAGCTTCTCAGGAAATGAGCAGTTCTTC. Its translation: CASSFSGNEQFF.

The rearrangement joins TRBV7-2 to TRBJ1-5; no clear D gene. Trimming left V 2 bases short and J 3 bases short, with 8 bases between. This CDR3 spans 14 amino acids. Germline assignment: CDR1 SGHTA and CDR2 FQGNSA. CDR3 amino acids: CASSLRLNNQPQHF. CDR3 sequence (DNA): TGTGCCAGCAGCTTACGGCTGAACAATCAGCCCCAGCATTTT.

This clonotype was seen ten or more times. The CDR3 bases are TGTGCCAGCAGTAAAGGAGAAAATCAGCCCCAGCATTTT. This gives the protein CASSKGENQPQHF. The chain links TRBV6-4 to TRBJ1-5; D remains unclear. CDR1 and CDR2 (germline): MRHNA, SNTAGT. Deletions cut 5 bases from V and 4 bases from J, with 9 bases between. The CDR3 runs to 13 residues.

The CDR3 is CASSQGGGLARDTQYF. The CDR3 DNA follows: TGCGCCAGCAGCCAAGGCGGGGGACTAGCGAGGGATACGCAGTATTTT. The chain has TRBV4-3 and TRBJ2-3, with 10 bases fitting TRBD2. Unmatched junction bases numbered 7, after V lost 1 base and J lost 6 bases. The CDR3 contains 16 residues. The germline CDR1 and CDR2 sequences are LGHNA and YSLEER.

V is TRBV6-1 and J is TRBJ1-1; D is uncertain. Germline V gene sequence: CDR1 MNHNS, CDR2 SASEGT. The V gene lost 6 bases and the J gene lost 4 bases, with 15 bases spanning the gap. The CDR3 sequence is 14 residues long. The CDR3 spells CASRQNSFGTEAFF. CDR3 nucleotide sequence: TGTGCCAGCAGACAGAACAGCTTTGGCACTGAAGCTTTCTTT.

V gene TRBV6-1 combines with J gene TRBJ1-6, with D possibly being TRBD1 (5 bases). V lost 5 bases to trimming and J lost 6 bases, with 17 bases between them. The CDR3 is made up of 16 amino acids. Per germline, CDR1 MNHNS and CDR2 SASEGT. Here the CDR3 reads CASSTRAGTGNSPLHF. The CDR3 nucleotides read TGTGCCAGCAGTACGCGTGCCGGGACTGGTAATTCACCCCTCCACTTT.

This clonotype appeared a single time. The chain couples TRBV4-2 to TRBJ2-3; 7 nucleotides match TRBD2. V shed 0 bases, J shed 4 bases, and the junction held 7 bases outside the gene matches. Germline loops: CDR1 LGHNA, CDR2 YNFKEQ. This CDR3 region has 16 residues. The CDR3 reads CASSQDRREWSDTQYF. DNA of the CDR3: TGTGCCAGCAGCCAAGATAGGCGGGAGTGGTCAGATACGCAGTATTTT.

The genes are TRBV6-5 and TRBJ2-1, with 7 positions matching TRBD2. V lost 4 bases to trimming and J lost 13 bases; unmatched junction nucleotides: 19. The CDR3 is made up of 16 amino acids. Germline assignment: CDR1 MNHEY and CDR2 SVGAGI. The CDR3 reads CASSSPSGEGQETQFF. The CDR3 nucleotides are TGTGCCAGCAGTTCTCCGAGCGGGGAGGGCCAAGAGACCCAGTTCTTC.

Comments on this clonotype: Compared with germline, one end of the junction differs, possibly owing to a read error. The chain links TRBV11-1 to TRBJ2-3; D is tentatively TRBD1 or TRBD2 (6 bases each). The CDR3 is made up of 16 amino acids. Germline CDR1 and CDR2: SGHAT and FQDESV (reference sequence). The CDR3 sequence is CANSSTLGGGTDTQYF. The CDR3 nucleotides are TGTGCCAACAGTTCGACTCTAGGGGGAGGCACAGATACGCAGTATTTC.

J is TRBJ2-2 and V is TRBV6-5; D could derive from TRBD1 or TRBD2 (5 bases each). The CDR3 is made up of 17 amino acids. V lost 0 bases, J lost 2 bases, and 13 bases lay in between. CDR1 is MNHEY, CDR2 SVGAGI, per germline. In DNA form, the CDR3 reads TGTGCCAGCAGTTACTCGAAACTCCGGGGCAACACCGGGGAGCTGTTTTTT. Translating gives CASSYSKLRGNTGELFF.

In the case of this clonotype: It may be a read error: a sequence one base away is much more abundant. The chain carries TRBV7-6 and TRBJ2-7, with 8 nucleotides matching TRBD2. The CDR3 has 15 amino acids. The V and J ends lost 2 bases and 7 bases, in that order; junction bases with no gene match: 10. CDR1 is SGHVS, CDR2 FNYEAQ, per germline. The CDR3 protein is CASSLSGSGSSEQYF. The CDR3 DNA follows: TGTGCCAGCAGCTTAAGCGGCAGCGGGAGCTCTGAGCAGTACTTC.

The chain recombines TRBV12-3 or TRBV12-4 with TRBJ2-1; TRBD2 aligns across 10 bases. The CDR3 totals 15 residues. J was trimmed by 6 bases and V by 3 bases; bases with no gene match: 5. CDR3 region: CASSFALAGANEQFF. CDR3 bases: TGTGCCAGCAGTTTCGCTCTAGCGGGGGCCAATGAGCAGTTCTTC.

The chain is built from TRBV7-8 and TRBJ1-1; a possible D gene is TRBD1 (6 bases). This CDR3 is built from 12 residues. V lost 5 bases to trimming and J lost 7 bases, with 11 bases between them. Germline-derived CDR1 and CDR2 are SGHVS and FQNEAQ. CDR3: CASSRDTDEAFF. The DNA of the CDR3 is TGTGCCAGCAGCCGGGACACAGATGAAGCTTTCTTT.

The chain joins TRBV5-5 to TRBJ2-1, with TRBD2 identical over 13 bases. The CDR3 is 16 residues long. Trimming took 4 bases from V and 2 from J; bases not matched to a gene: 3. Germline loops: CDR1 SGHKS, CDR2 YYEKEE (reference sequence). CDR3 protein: CASSPGLAGAYNEQFF. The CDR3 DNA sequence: TGTGCCAGCAGCCCCGGACTAGCGGGGGCCTACAATGAGCAGTTCTTC.